A selection of T cell receptor beta chains follows, all from one sample in a study of T cell changes during pregnancy in multiple sclerosis. Here immunoSEQ multiplex PCR was the method, and the copy in TCRdb shows in-frame clones only, minus some. The repertoire includes about 68,000 clones, approximately 92% of them detected once, and 2.3% sits in the top ten. The sample consisted of peripheral blood, taken in the first trimester of pregnancy. The receptor set was obtained from a female donor with multiple sclerosis, enrolled in a pregnancy study. Both conserved end residues are part of each CDR3. Each record gives: V gene, J gene, clone size, D gene, CDR3 DNA, CDR3 protein. The D gene is left open where the match is weak. Not every row has a clone size; where given, it reads once, few, many or a size class.

TRBV7-8	TRBJ1-5	NA	NA	TGTGCCAGCAGCCTCCGGGACAACGGGAATCAGCCCCAGCATTTT	CASSLRDNGNQPQHF
TRBV28	TRBJ1-4	NA	NA	TGTGCCAGCAGTTCAGGGGTCCTTAATGAAAAACTGTTTTTT	CASSSGVLNEKLFF
TRBV5-1	TRBJ2-1	NA	NA	TGCGCCAGCAGCTTGGCAGACAATGAGCAGTTCTTC	CASSLADNEQFF
TRBV6-5	TRBJ1-5	NA	TRBD1	TGTGCCAGCAGTTCGACGGGCGGGACAGGCAATCAGCCCCAGCATTTT	CASSSTGGTGNQPQHF
TRBV19	TRBJ1-5	NA	NA	TGTGCCAGTAGTACCAGGGGAGGGGGCAATCAGCCCCAGCATTTT	CASSTRGGGNQPQHF
TRBV14	TRBJ2-3	NA	NA	TGTGCCAGCAGCCAACCCGGGGTAGCGGGCACAGATACGCAGTATTTT	CASSQPGVAGTDTQYF
TRBV6-6	TRBJ2-7	NA	NA	TGTGCCAGCAGTGACAGTACCTACGAGCAGTACTTC	CASSDSTYEQYF
TRBV19	TRBJ1-1	NA	TRBD1	TGTGCCAGTAGGGGACTTAACAGGGGTAACACTGAAGCTTTCTTT	CASRGLNRGNTEAFF
TRBV6-6	TRBJ1-5	NA	TRBD1	TGTGCCAGCAGTGCTTCAGGGGGCGGGGGCCAGCCCCAGCATTTT	CASSASGGGGQPQHF
TRBV5-4	TRBJ2-5	NA	TRBD2	TGTGCCAGCAGCCTCGGGGGGGGAGAGACCCAGTACTTC	CASSLGGGETQYF
TRBV18	TRBJ2-2	NA	TRBD1	TGTGCCAGCTCTCCCCGGGACAGGGGGCGCAGCACCGGGGAGCTGTTTTTT	CASSPRDRGRSTGELFF
TRBV2	TRBJ2-2	NA	TRBD1	TGTGCCAGCACACGGGACAGCCGGGAGCTGTTTTTT	CASTRDSRELFF
TRBV5-5	TRBJ2-7	few	NA	TGTGCCAGCAGCTTGGTGTGGGGCAGCCACGAGCAGTACTTC	CASSLVWGSHEQYF
TRBV9	TRBJ1-1	NA	NA	TGTGCCAGCAGCGTAGGTCAGGGCCCGAACACTGAAGCTTTCTTT	CASSVGQGPNTEAFF
TRBV28	TRBJ1-2	NA	TRBD1	TGTGCCAGCAGTGAGGACAGGGGGGGCCGGATCCTCTATGGCTACACCTTC	CASSEDRGGRILYGYTF
TRBV2	TRBJ2-1	NA	TRBD2	TGTGCCACCCGACAAGCGGGAGGGCCCAATGAGCAGTTCTTC	CATRQAGGPNEQFF
TRBV19	TRBJ2-3	NA	TRBD2	TGTGCCAGTAGTATACAGCGGGGCCCCGGGGGAGATACGCAGTATTTT	CASSIQRGPGGDTQYF
TRBV18	TRBJ1-2	NA	TRBD1	TGTGCCAGCTCACTACCGGGACAGGGACACTATGGCTACACCTTC	CASSLPGQGHYGYTF
TRBV9	TRBJ2-7	NA	NA	TGTGCCAGCAGCGGCTCCTTGGGGGGCGAGCAGTACTTC	CASSGSLGGEQYF
TRBV28	TRBJ1-5	NA	NA	TGTGCCAGCAGCCCCCAGGTGGTGGGGGGTAATCAGCCCCAGCATTTT	CASSPQVVGGNQPQHF
TRBV5-1	TRBJ2-3	NA	TRBD2	TGCGCCAGCAGCTCGGGGGGAGGTGAAGCAGATACGCAGTATTTT	CASSSGGGEADTQYF
TRBV27	TRBJ2-3	NA	NA	TGTGCCAGCAGTTTTTTATTAACAGGGAGTACAGATACGCAGTATTTT	CASSFLLTGSTDTQYF
TRBV4-2	TRBJ2-7	NA	TRBD1	TGTGCCAGCAGCCACACAGGGGGCGAGCAGTACTTC	CASSHTGGEQYF